This TCR beta chain was captured by sequencing in a study of T cell responses to AZD1222 COVID-19 vaccine. Regarding the study as a whole: Among those given AZD1222, only six were seropositive at baseline. Unmutated variant regions are reportedly targeted by nearly half of spike-specific TCRs. Among the donors, most were white British and more were female, and clonal diversity was possibly underestimated.

About this clone itself: Its antigen is as yet unknown.

The CDR3 loop spans 14 amino acids. The germline V and J ends were trimmed by 5 bases and 3 bases, with 14 bases remaining between them. Germline-derived CDR1 and CDR2 are SGHVS and FQNEAQ. The repertoire was sequenced with immunoSEQ multiplex PCR; TCRdb's copy has only in-frame clones and lacks some. The table includes approximately 150,000 clones, around 88% detected once. V is TRBV7-8 and J is TRBJ2-7, with TRBD1 as a possible D gene (6 bases). This TCR was sampled from an adult who received the AZD1222 COVID-19 vaccine. The sequenced sample was peripheral blood, obtained 28 days after the second AZD1222 dose. This chain's CDR3 is CASSPRQANYEQYF. The CDR3 bases are TGTGCCAGCAGCCCAAGACAGGCCAACTACGAGCAGTACTTC.